What follows are 14 T cell receptor beta chains derived from one specimen sequenced in a study of T cell responses to AZD1222 COVID-19 vaccine. Data came from immunoSEQ multiplex PCR; TCRdb stores just in-frame clones and leaves some out. The listing records about 140,000 clones. The sample was peripheral blood. Receptors were obtained from an adult in good health.

This chain links TRBV6-5 with TRBJ1-6; 7 bases align to TRBD1. CDR3 length: 14 amino acids. V shed 6 bases, J shed 6 bases, and the junction held 5 bases outside the gene matches. Looked up from germline, CDR1 is MNHEY and CDR2 is SVGAGI. CDR3 coding DNA: TGTGCCAGCAGGGAGGGACAGTTTAATTCACCCCTCCACTTT. Translating gives CASREGQFNSPLHF.

V is TRBV12-3 or TRBV12-4 and J is TRBJ1-6; D might be TRBD1 (6 bases). Deletions cut 6 bases from V and 7 bases from J, with 10 bases between. The CDR3 spans 13 residues. CDR3 in amino acids: CASSGGGNSPLHF. CDR3 nucleotide sequence: TGTGCCAGCAGCGGAGGGGGGAATTCACCCCTCCACTTT.

This chain uses TRBV15 with TRBJ2-3; D possibly matches TRBD1 or TRBD2 (5 bases each). There are 13 residues in the CDR3. V lost 3 bases to trimming and J lost 6 bases, with 10 bases between them. Germline CDR1 and CDR2: LNHNV and YYDKDF (reference sequence). CDR3 in amino acids: CATSRGPADTQYF. The CDR3 bases are TGTGCCACCAGCAGGGGACCTGCTGATACGCAGTATTTT.

The chain has TRBV29-1 and TRBJ2-1, with D unclear. The CDR3 covers 13 residues. V gave up 3 bases and J gave up 5 bases, with 11 bases separating them. The V gene's germline CDR1 is SQVTM and CDR2 ANQGSEA. The CDR3 reads CSVELFRNNEQFF. CDR3 DNA sequence: TGCAGCGTTGAGTTATTCCGGAACAATGAGCAGTTCTTC.

This chain joins TRBV7-2 and TRBJ1-1; a possible D gene is TRBD1 (6 bases). Germline lookup yields CDR1 SGHTA and CDR2 FQGNSA. V was cut by 1 base and J by 2 bases, with 14 bases left in between. The CDR3 is made up of 16 amino acids. The CDR3: CASSLGGQLGNTEAFF. The CDR3, as DNA: TGTGCCAGCAGCTTAGGCGGACAGTTGGGAAACACTGAAGCTTTCTTT. The whole variable domain, filled in from reference TRBV7-2 and TRBJ1-1, reads GAGVSQSPSNKVTEKGKDVELRCDPISGHTALYWYRQSLGQGLEFLIYFQGNSAPDKSGLPSDRFSAERTGGSVSTLTIQRTQQEDSAVYLCASSLGGQLGNTEAFFGQGTRLTVV.

The chain is built from TRBV18 and TRBJ1-1; possible D gene TRBD1, 6 bases. Trimming removed 2 bases from V and 3 bases from J, with 13 bases in between. The germline gives CDR1 KGHSH, CDR2 LQKENI. The CDR3 spans 15 residues. This CDR3 reads CASSPRQDLDTEAFF. CDR3 nucleotide sequence: TGTGCCAGCTCACCAAGACAGGACCTGGACACTGAAGCTTTCTTT.

The chain couples TRBV5-1 to TRBJ2-5; D is unresolved. The ends were cut back, 0 bases at V and 2 bases at J, with 11 bases in the middle. Germline CDR1 SGHRS, CDR2 YFSETQ. The CDR3 covers 15 residues. CDR3 DNA: TGCGCCAGCAGCTTGGATACCCCCTGGCAAGAGACCCAGTACTTC. It codes for CASSLDTPWQETQYF.

For this clone: The same CDR3 also results from other DNA sequences found in this sample. The V gene is TRBV19, the J gene TRBJ1-2; weak D call: TRBD1 (6 bases). CDR1 and CDR2 from the germline V gene are LNHDA and SQIVND (reference sequence). V was clipped by 4 bases and J by 5 bases, with 14 bases between them. The CDR3 runs 14 residues. The CDR3 sequence is CASSTQGTLYGYTF. The CDR3 nucleotides are TGTGCCAGTAGTACTCAGGGGACTCTTTATGGCTACACCTTC.

V is TRBV4-1 and J is TRBJ1-4; D may be TRBD1 (5 bases). The CDR3 runs 14 residues. V was shortened by 0 bases and J by 8 bases, with 10 bases between the two germline ends. Germline V gives CDR1 MGHRA, CDR2 YSYEKL. The CDR3: CASSQEGAWEKLFF. Written as DNA, the CDR3 is TGCGCCAGCAGCCAAGAAGGGGCATGGGAAAAACTGTTTTTT.

The J gene is TRBJ1-5, the V gene TRBV2; possibly TRBD1 for D (6 bases). V gave up 6 bases and J gave up 0 bases, with 12 bases separating them. CDR1 SNHLY and CDR2 FYNNEI come from the germline V gene. The CDR3 consists of 15 residues. The CDR3 reads CASRKDSLSNQPQHF. As DNA, the CDR3 is TGTGCCAGCAGAAAGGACAGCCTTAGCAATCAGCCCCAGCATTTT.

J is TRBJ1-5 and V is TRBV28; no clear D. Germline-derived CDR1 and CDR2 are MDHEN and SYDVKM. Trimming left V 7 bases short and J 8 bases short, with 12 bases between. The CDR3 has 12 residues. Written as DNA, the CDR3 is TGTGCCAGCACCGGGAGCCTGAAGCCCCAGCATTTT. This gives the protein CASTGSLKPQHF.

J is TRBJ2-7 and V is TRBV28, with D maybe TRBD1 (7 bases). Trimming left V 3 bases short and J 5 bases short, with 23 bases between. The CDR3 contains 17 residues. From germline, CDR1 is MDHEN and CDR2 SYDVKM. The CDR3 DNA reads TGTGCCAGCAGTTTTAGTACAAGGGGGCGCCGGGGGAACGAGCAGTACTTC. Translated: CASSFSTRGRRGNEQYF. The full variable domain, with the rest looked up from reference TRBV28 and TRBJ2-7, is DVKVTQSSRYLVKRTGEKVFLECVQDMDHENMFWYRQDPGLGLRLIYFSYDVKMKEKGDIPEGYSVSREKKERFSLILESASTNQTSMYLCASSFSTRGRRGNEQYFGPGTRLTVT.

The chain uses TRBV3-1 (or the pseudogene TRBV3-2) and TRBJ2-2, with 10 bases identical to TRBD2. Losses at the gene ends were 0 bases for V and 3 bases for J; bases not matched to a gene: 10. Germline V gene data show CDR1 as LGHDT and CDR2 as YNNKEL (reference sequence). The CDR3 sequence is 19 residues long. The CDR3 nucleotides are TGTGCCAGCAGCCAAGAAGTCCTCCCTAGCGGGGGCTACACCGGGGAGCTGTTTTTT. Translated: CASSQEVLPSGGYTGELFF.

The CDR3, as DNA: TGTGCCAGCAGCTTAGCCAGGGACTCTGGAAACACCATATATTTT. Residues: CASSLARDSGNTIYF. This chain links TRBV7-2 with TRBJ1-3, with D possibly matching TRBD1 (5 bases). Germline V gene lookup returns CDR1 SGHTA and CDR2 FQGNSA. This CDR3 contains 15 residues. V was pared by 0 bases and J by 0 bases, with 6 bases between.